Listed below are T cell receptor beta chains from one sample, sequenced in a study of cytomegalovirus exposure and HLA in healthy donors. The data were produced by immunoSEQ multiplex PCR, yet TCRdb's version contains in-frame clones alone and is incomplete. The data show about 120,000 clones, about 74% seen once. Sequenced input: PBMCs. The receptors come from a female donor in good health and CMV-seronegative. CDR3s include the opening cysteine and the closing phenylalanine or tryptophan. Fields, in order: V gene, J gene, clone size, D gene, CDR3 DNA, CDR3 protein. A D gene is named only where the DNA matches it firmly. Expanded clones get a size class; other rows say once, few or many, or leave the size out.

>TRBV10-3|TRBJ1-5|NA|NA
TGTGCCATCAAATCAGACCGGGGTCAGCCCCAGCATTTT
CAIKSDRGQPQHF
>TRBV15|TRBJ1-1|NA|NA
TGTGCCACCGGGGAGGGCGGTGGTGAAGCTTTCTTT
CATGEGGGEAFF
>TRBV5-5|TRBJ1-2|NA|NA
TGTGCCAGCAGCTCCTTTGAGGGCTATGGCTACACCTTC
CASSSFEGYGYTF
>TRBV6-5|TRBJ2-4|NA|TRBD1
TGTGCCAGCGCGAGGACAGGGAAAAACATTCAGTACTTC
CASARTGKNIQYF
>TRBV7-9|TRBJ1-1|few|NA
TGTGCCAGCAGCTTAGTAGCGGGGGCAAACACTGAAGCTTTCTTT
CASSLVAGANTEAFF
>TRBV25-1|TRBJ1-2|NA|NA
TGTGCCAGCAGTGGAAGTGGGAGCTATGGCTACACCTTC
CASSGSGSYGYTF
>TRBV5-4|TRBJ1-2|few|TRBD1
TGTGCCAGCAGCGGCGGACAGGGTAACTATGGCTACACCTTC
CASSGGQGNYGYTF
>TRBV4-1|TRBJ1-2|NA|TRBD1
TGCGCCAGCAGCCAAGCCGAAAGGACAGGGCAATATGGCTACACCTTC
CASSQAERTGQYGYTF
>TRBV21-1|TRBJ1-1|once|NA
TGTGCCAGCAGCGAAAAACCGGGGCCCGACAGGGCGGCCGCTGAAGCTTTCTTT
CASSEKPGPDRAAAEAFF
>TRBV5-8|TRBJ2-1|NA|NA
TGTGCCAGCAGCCCGACTGGAAACTACAATGAGCAGTTCTTC
CASSPTGNYNEQFF
>TRBV10-2|TRBJ1-1|NA|NA
TGCGCCAGCAGTGCCGTGAGTACTGAAGCTTTCTTT
CASSAVSTEAFF
>TRBV18|TRBJ1-2|NA|NA
TGTGCCAGCTCACCGGGGCAGGGCGGCTACACCTTC
CASSPGQGGYTF
>TRBV10-1|TRBJ2-2|NA|NA
TGCGCCAGCAGTGATTCTAGTTTCGGGGAGCTGTTTTTT
CASSDSSFGELFF
>TRBV2|TRBJ1-5|NA|NA
TGTGCCAGCGGCTCCTTCAATCAGCCCCAGCATTTT
CASGSFNQPQHF
>TRBV13|TRBJ1-1|NA|NA
TGTGCCAGCAGGAGACAAGGTGGGGCGAACACTGAAGCTTTCTTT
CASRRQGGANTEAFF
>TRBV11-2|TRBJ1-5|NA|TRBD1
TGTGCCAGCAGCTTAGGGGACAGGGACAATCAGCCCCAGCATTTT
CASSLGDRDNQPQHF
>TRBV10-2|TRBJ1-2|once|TRBD1
TGCGCCAGCAGTGAGTCGATGGCAGGGGGTCATGGCTACACCTTC
CASSESMAGGHGYTF
>TRBV6-5|TRBJ1-1|NA|TRBD1
TGTGCCAGCAGTTACCTCAGACAGGGGGCGAGCACTGAAGCTTTCTTT
CASSYLRQGASTEAFF
>TRBV6-5|TRBJ1-4|few|NA
TGTGCCAGCAGCTACGCGCGGAGTGAAAAACTGTTTTTT
CASSYARSEKLFF
>TRBV27|TRBJ2-7|NA|NA
TGTGCCAGCAGTTTAGCCCCGTCTCTGGCGACCGGGTACGAGCAGTACTTC
CASSLAPSLATGYEQYF
>TRBV19|TRBJ2-1|NA|TRBD2
TGTGCCAGTAGCGCGACTAGCGGGGGGCCCCATGAGCAGTTCTTC
CASSATSGGPHEQFF
>TRBV23-1|TRBJ1-5|NA|NA
TGCGCCAGCAGTCTTTGGGGGGAAAGAGGACAGCCCCAGCATTTT
CASSLWGERGQPQHF
>TRBV5-1|TRBJ2-3|once|NA
TGCGCCAGCAGCTTGGTGCAGAGGGATACGCAGTATTTT
CASSLVQRDTQYF
>TRBV7-7|TRBJ2-3|NA|NA
TGTGCCAGCAGCCCGGACGGGGACACAGATACGCAGTATTTT
CASSPDGDTDTQYF
>TRBV11-2|TRBJ2-5|NA|NA
TGTGCCAGCGGCCCCCGGGGGAATGATCAAGAGACCCAGTACTTC
CASGPRGNDQETQYF
>TRBV18|TRBJ1-2|NA|TRBD1
TGTGCCAGCTCACCCGGGACAGACTATGGCTACACCTTC
CASSPGTDYGYTF
>TRBV7-3|TRBJ1-3|NA|NA
TGTGCCAGCAGCTCGGGGGGGGGCACTGGAAACACCATATATTTT
CASSSGGGTGNTIYF
>TRBV6-1|TRBJ2-1|NA|NA
TGTGCCAGCCGGATAAGCGGCACTTACAATGAGCAGTTCTTC
CASRISGTYNEQFF
>TRBV9|TRBJ2-7|NA|NA
TGTGCCAGCAGCGTAGGGACAGAGGCCTACGAGCAGTACTTC
CASSVGTEAYEQYF
>TRBV7-3|TRBJ2-3|NA|NA
TGTGCCAGCAGCTTATCTCCAGGGGAGCAGTATTTT
CASSLSPGEQYF
>TRBV30|TRBJ1-5|NA|NA
TGTGCCTGGACCAACAACCGAGGTCAGCCCCAGCATTTT
CAWTNNRGQPQHF
>TRBV6-6|TRBJ2-7|NA|NA
TGTGCCAGCAGTTACTCGGAGCGGCCCTACGAGCAGTACTTC
CASSYSERPYEQYF
>TRBV19|TRBJ1-5|NA|TRBD1
TGTGCCAGTAGTACCCTAATGGGACAGGACCATCAGCCCCAGCATTTT
CASSTLMGQDHQPQHF
>TRBV4-3|TRBJ1-2|few|NA
TGCGCCAGCAGCCAAGATAAAACCGCCGGGGGCTACACCTTC
CASSQDKTAGGYTF
>TRBV10-3|TRBJ1-2|NA|NA
TGTGCCATCAGTGAGGGAGGTCATGGCTACACCTTC
CAISEGGHGYTF
>TRBV19|TRBJ2-7|once|TRBD1
TGTGCCAGTAGTATAAGACGACAGGGCCACGAGCAGTACTTC
CASSIRRQGHEQYF
>TRBV5-1|TRBJ2-7|NA|NA
TGCGCCAGCAGCTTACCGGGGAATACCTACGAGCAGTACTTC
CASSLPGNTYEQYF
>TRBV6-4|TRBJ1-6|NA|NA
TGTGCCAGCAGCCCAACAGGTTTCAATTCACCCCTCCACTTT
CASSPTGFNSPLHF
>TRBV7-9|TRBJ2-7|NA|NA
TGTTCCAGCAGCTTAATCGAGGGTGAGCAGTACTTC
CSSSLIEGEQYF
>TRBV4-1|TRBJ2-6|few|NA
TGCGCCAGCAGCCAAGTTGGGGAGTCTGGGGCCAACGTCCTGACTTTC
CASSQVGESGANVLTF
>TRBV7-9|TRBJ2-2|NA|NA
TGTGCCAGCAGCTTGGCAGAGAACACCGGGGAGCTGTTTTTT
CASSLAENTGELFF
>TRBV27|TRBJ1-2|NA|NA
TGTGCCAGCAGTTTACTAACAGAACCTAACTATGGCTACACCTTC
CASSLLTEPNYGYTF
>TRBV5-1|TRBJ2-2|NA|NA
TGCGCCAGCAGCTTGGGGGCGGGGAACGCCGGGGAGCTGTTTTTT
CASSLGAGNAGELFF
>TRBV11-2|TRBJ2-1|NA|TRBD1
TGTGCCAGCAGCTTGGGGACAGGAGTTGAGTCCTCCTACAATGAGCAGTTCTTC
CASSLGTGVESSYNEQFF
>TRBV6-5|TRBJ1-6|NA|NA
TGTGCCAGCAGTTACGGAAGGAGGTCCTATAATTCACCCCTCCACTTT
CASSYGRRSYNSPLHF
>TRBV7-2|TRBJ2-3|NA|TRBD2
TGTGCCAGCAGCCGATTAAGACTAGCGGATCGATCAGATACGCAGTATTTT
CASSRLRLADRSDTQYF
>TRBV4-1|TRBJ1-2|few|NA
TGCGCCAGCAGCCAAGATTTACGGGTGGCGAGAGGCTACACCTTC
CASSQDLRVARGYTF
>TRBV27|TRBJ1-5|NA|TRBD1
TGTGCCAGCGGACGGGACAGGGGGTACATGGCCCAGCATTTT
CASGRDRGYMAQHF
>TRBV11-2|TRBJ2-7|NA|TRBD1
TGTGCCAGCAGGAAAACCGGCACAGGGGTTGACGGCGAGCAGTACTTC
CASRKTGTGVDGEQYF
>TRBV6-1|TRBJ1-6|NA|NA
TGTGCCAGCAGTGACTCCCGGGGGGAGTCACCCCTCCACTTT
CASSDSRGESPLHF
>TRBV7-2|TRBJ1-1|NA|TRBD1
TGTGCCAGCAGCACCGTCCCGGGACAGGGACTTGAAGCTTTCTTT
CASSTVPGQGLEAFF
>TRBV7-6|TRBJ1-3|NA|NA
TGTGCCAGCAGCTTAATACAGGGTGATGGAAACACCATATATTTT
CASSLIQGDGNTIYF
>TRBV10-3|TRBJ2-2|NA|TRBD1
TGTGCCATCAGGGAAACTGTGACAGGGCCCGGGGAGCTGTTTTTT
CAIRETVTGPGELFF
>TRBV28|TRBJ2-7|NA|TRBD2
TGTGCCAGCATCTCTGGGGGGGCCTACGAGCAGTACTTC
CASISGGAYEQYF
>TRBV7-9|TRBJ2-1|NA|NA
TGTTCCAGCAGCCCGCTCCAGGGTATTGAGTTCTTC
CSSSPLQGIEFF
>TRBV7-9|TRBJ1-2|once|TRBD1
TGTGCCAGCAGCTCCCAGACAGGGGGCTATGGCTACACCTTC
CASSSQTGGYGYTF
>TRBV4-2|TRBJ1-2|NA|NA
TGTGCCAGCAGCCCTATGGACTCCTATGGCTACACCTTC
CASSPMDSYGYTF
>TRBV15|TRBJ1-2|NA|NA
TGTGCCACCAGCAGAGATCTCCGGGATAACTATGGCTACACCTTC
CATSRDLRDNYGYTF
>TRBV6-6|TRBJ2-7|NA|NA
TGTGCCAGCAGTTCTCTATCCTACGGGCAGTACTTC
CASSSLSYGQYF